Sequencing of this T cell receptor (beta chain) was carried out in a study of read filtering for tumor transcriptome and immune sequencing. This clonotype was picked up many times. Molecular barcoded adaptors covering alpha/delta and beta/gamma chains were used on about 0.4 ug RNA. TCRdb called the reads again in MiXCR, with one record for every CDR3 protein. The sample records some 140,000 distinct CDR3 sequences, about 13% being singletons. This clonotype originated in a donor at least 40 years old with multiple myeloma. Sequenced material: a population of CD138-negative cells sorted from bone marrow.

This chain's CDR3 is CAISDPDRGHSNQPQHF. Written as DNA, the CDR3 is TGTGCCATCAGTGACCCGGACAGGGGCCATAGCAATCAGCCCCAGCATTTT. The chain recombines TRBV10-3 with TRBJ1-5; 9 nucleotides agree with TRBD1. CDR1 is ENHRY, CDR2 SYGVKD, per germline. The CDR3 has 17 residues. The junction had 6 bases not matched to a gene; V was cut back by 3 bases and J by 0 bases.